One sample yielded the 14 T cell receptor beta chains listed below, sequenced in a study of CD8 T cells in Susac syndrome. The RNA input was about 0.45 to 1 ug, and it was reverse transcribed with random hexamers. Via MiXCR, TCRdb re-called the immunoSEQ multiplex PCR reads, giving one row per CDR3 protein. The sample shows about 89,000 distinct CDR3 sequences, about 93% of them seen only once. The sequencing sample was made of CD8+ T cells from PBMCs. The origin of the receptors is a human donor in good health.

This rearrangement joins TRBV3-1 to TRBJ2-5, with D perhaps assigned TRBD1 or TRBD2 (5 bases each). Germline CDR1 and CDR2: LGHDT and YNNKEL (reference sequence). V lost 1 base, J lost 5 bases, and 17 bases lay in between. This CDR3 is built from 16 residues. The CDR3 sequence is CASSQVSGASGETQYF. The CDR3 DNA sequence: TGTGCCAGCAGCCAAGTTTCCGGGGCGTCAGGGGAGACCCAGTACTTC.

The V and J genes are TRBV3-1 and TRBJ2-5; 7 nucleotides agree with TRBD1. The CDR3 is 15 amino acids. Germline lookup yields CDR1 LGHDT and CDR2 YNNKEL (reference sequence). V lost 0 bases, J lost 5 bases, and 6 bases stayed unmatched. CDR3 in amino acids: CASSQDMRGLETQYF. The CDR3 coding sequence is TGTGCCAGCAGCCAAGATATGAGGGGGCTGGAGACCCAGTACTTC.

The rearrangement links TRBV29-1 to TRBJ1-1; D is undetermined. The CDR3 has 12 amino acids. The V gene lost 8 bases and the J gene lost 3 bases, with 13 bases spanning the gap. Germline CDR1 reads SQVTM; CDR2 reads ANQGSEA. As DNA, the CDR3 is TGCAGCCCCCACAAGGGCGACACTGAAGCTTTCTTT. Translating gives CSPHKGDTEAFF.

J is TRBJ1-3 and V is TRBV7-9, with 7 bases that match TRBD1. The CDR3 has 14 residues. V lost 5 bases to trimming and J lost 1 base; unmatched junction nucleotides: 2. CDR1 and CDR2 (germline): SEHNR, FQNEAQ (reference sequence). In DNA form, the CDR3 reads TGTGCCAGCAGCCGGGACAGATCTGGAAACACCATATATTTT. Translation gives CASSRDRSGNTIYF.

The V call is TRBV13, the J call TRBJ2-3; 8 nucleotides agree with TRBD2. Germline V lookup: CDR1 PRHDT, CDR2 FYEKMQ (reference sequence). This CDR3 spans 14 amino acids. V was clipped by 10 bases and J by 1 base; unmatched bases: 7. CDR3 loop: CATDSLAGTDTQYF. The DNA of the CDR3 is TGTGCCACCGACTCACTAGCGGGCACAGATACGCAGTATTTT. The variable domain in full, completed from reference TRBV13 and TRBJ2-3, reads AAGVIQSPRHLIKEKRETATLKCYPIPRHDTVYWYQQGPGQDPQFLISFYEKMQSDKGSIPDRFSAQQFSDYHSELNMSSLELGDSALYFCATDSLAGTDTQYFGPGTRLTVL.

A single count supports this clonotype. V usage is TRBV7-9 and J usage is TRBJ2-5; 10 bases agree with TRBD2. Germline CDR1 SEHNR, CDR2 FQNEAQ (reference sequence). This CDR3 is built from 15 residues. Trimming at V came to 5 bases and at J to 5 bases, leaving 8 bases not matched to a gene. This CDR3 is CASSPSGGAPETQYF. CDR3 bases: TGTGCCAGCAGCCCGAGCGGGGGGGCTCCCGAGACCCAGTACTTC.

The chain recombines TRBV2 with TRBJ2-3, with 7 positions matching TRBD2. Per germline, CDR1 SNHLY and CDR2 FYNNEI. Trimming at V came to 7 bases and at J to 0 bases, leaving 10 bases not matched to a gene. This CDR3 is 16 amino acids long. The CDR3 nucleotides read TGTGCCAGCACCGGAGCTAGCGGTCCTAGCACAGATACGCAGTATTTT. Protein: CASTGASGPSTDTQYF.

This sequence joins TRBV6-4 and TRBJ2-3; 7 bases are shared with TRBD1. This CDR3 is 15 amino acids long. V dropped 0 bases and J dropped 4; count of bases not matched to a gene: 4. Germline-derived CDR1 and CDR2 are MRHNA and SNTAGT. The CDR3 coding sequence is TGTGCCAGCAGTGACTCGGAGCAGGGGGCAGATACGCAGTATTTT. Translation: CASSDSEQGADTQYF.

The J gene is TRBJ2-5, the V gene TRBV4-2, with D possibly being TRBD2 (6 bases). The CDR3 contains 15 residues. Trimming cost V 1 base and J 2 bases, with 11 bases left between them. Germline V gene data show CDR1 as LGHNA and CDR2 as YNFKEQ. This CDR3 reads CASSQGGGLQETQYF. The CDR3 DNA sequence: TGTGCCAGCAGCCAAGGTGGAGGACTACAAGAGACCCAGTACTTC.

The chain couples TRBV11-1 to TRBJ1-6; TRBD1 matches at 8 bases. The CDR3 sequence is 15 residues long. The junction had 10 bases not matched to a gene; V was cut back by 1 base and J by 14 bases. Germline CDR1 SGHAT, CDR2 FQDESV (reference sequence). This CDR3 reads CASSLVGTGTSALHF. As DNA, the CDR3 is TGTGCCAGCAGCTTAGTAGGGACAGGCACTTCGGCCCTCCACTTT. The full variable domain, completed using reference TRBV11-1 and TRBJ1-6, is EAEVAQSPRYKITEKSQAVAFWCDPISGHATLYWYRQILGQGPELLVQFQDESVVDDSQLPKDRFSAERLKGVDSTLKIQPAELGDSAMYLCASSLVGTGTSALHFGNGTRLTVT.

The chain uses TRBV7-9 and TRBJ1-1, with a tentative D call TRBD1 (5 bases). In germline, CDR1 is SEHNR, CDR2 FQNEAQ (reference sequence). This CDR3 region has 12 residues. Trimming removed 8 bases from V and 6 bases from J, with 13 bases in between. This chain's CDR3 is CASGAFVAEAFF. CDR3 DNA sequence: TGTGCCAGCGGGGCCTTCGTAGCTGAAGCTTTCTTT.

The chain is built from TRBV2 and TRBJ2-7, with a tentative D call TRBD1 (5 bases). This CDR3 comprises 12 residues. V lost 6 bases to trimming and J lost 11 bases, with 17 bases between them. The germline V gene has CDR1 SNHLY and CDR2 FYNNEI. CDR3 loop: CASRGGRVREYF. The CDR3 nucleotides are TGTGCCAGCAGGGGCGGCAGGGTCCGGGAGTACTTC.

V usage is TRBV2 and J usage is TRBJ2-7; D possibly corresponds to TRBD2 (6 bases). The germline V gene encodes CDR1 SNHLY and CDR2 FYNNEI. Trimming took 3 bases from V and 5 from J, leaving 11 bases between them. The CDR3 sequence is 13 residues long. CDR3 sequence: CASSDWGDHEQYF. CDR3 DNA: TGTGCCAGCAGTGACTGGGGGGACCACGAGCAGTACTTC.

This chain connects TRBV7-2 to TRBJ2-3; 8 bases fit TRBD2. Looked up from germline, CDR1 is SGHTA and CDR2 is FQGNSA. V shed 3 bases, J shed 3 bases, and the junction held 5 bases outside the gene matches. The CDR3 totals 15 residues. The DNA for the CDR3 is TGTGCCAGCAGCTTCCTCCAGCGGGGGACAGATACGCAGTATTTT. Its protein product is CASSFLQRGTDTQYF.